In this sample, the clone carrying this TCR beta chain turned up once. Its antigen is not known. CDR1 is SEHNR and CDR2 is FQNEAQ in the germline V gene (reference sequence). CDR3 length equals 14 residues. This entry comes from a study of blood T cells in healthy people across ages. Overall study context: For every two T cells, template switching captured about one barcoded beta molecule.

Total RNA extraction produced at least 6 micrograms (per sample) for the study. Study conclusions and caveats: Naive T cell percentage strongly correlated with TCR beta diversity. Compared with aged donors, long-lived donors showed fewer expanded clones, suggesting selection.

Primers used in a second PCR of about 7 to 11 cycles were a sample-barcoded 5' primer and a J-beta primer mix. A single record per CDR3 protein comes from TCRdb applying MiXCR to the 5' RACE reads. Among about 970,000 distinct CDR3 sequences listed, roughly half were seen once. Sequenced material: blood. This chain uses TRBV7-9 with TRBJ2-4, with unresolved D. Gene TRBJ2-7 matches the end of the DNA better, so the J call may be wrong. The sequence came from a woman between 55 and 75 years old in good health. The CDR3 here is CASSVVGQRNEQYF. CDR3 nucleotide sequence: TGTGCCAGCAGCGTTGTTGGTCAAAGGAACGAGCAGTACTTC.